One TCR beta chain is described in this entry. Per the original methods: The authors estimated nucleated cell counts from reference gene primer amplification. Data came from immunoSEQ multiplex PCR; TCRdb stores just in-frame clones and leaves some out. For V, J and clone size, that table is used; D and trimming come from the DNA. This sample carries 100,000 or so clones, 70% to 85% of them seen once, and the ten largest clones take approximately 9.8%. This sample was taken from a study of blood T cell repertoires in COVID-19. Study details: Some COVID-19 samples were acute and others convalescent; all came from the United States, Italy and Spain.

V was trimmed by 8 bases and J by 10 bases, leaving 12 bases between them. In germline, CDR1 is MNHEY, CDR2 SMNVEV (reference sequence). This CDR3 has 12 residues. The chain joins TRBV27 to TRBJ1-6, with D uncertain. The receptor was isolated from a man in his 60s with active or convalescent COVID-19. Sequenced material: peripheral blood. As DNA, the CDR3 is TGTGCCAGCTCCTCGCCGGGATCACCCCTCCACTTT. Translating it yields CASSSPGSPLHF.